This T cell receptor beta chain derives from a study of blood T cell repertoires in COVID-19. Study at large: Samples representing acute and convalescent COVID-19 were sourced from the United States, Italy and Spain. The cDNA or gDNA used as material had been derived from T cells, B-cell-depleted T cells, or PBMCs.

In the original processing: By means of reference gene primer amplification, nucleated cell counts were estimated. Data came from immunoSEQ multiplex PCR; TCRdb stores just in-frame clones and leaves some out. From that table come the V and J calls and clone size; the DNA was used to work out D and trimming. This sample has about 110,000 clones, with 84% found just once. The CDR3 contains 16 residues. After removal of 6 bases from V and 0 bases from J, the junction contained 10 bases not matched to a gene. Per the germline V gene, CDR1 is MNHNY and CDR2 is SVGAGI (reference sequence). The clonotype originates from a woman aged 50 to 60 with acute or convalescent COVID-19. Sample: peripheral blood. J is TRBJ1-1 and V is TRBV6-6; TRBD1 aligns across 7 bases. This chain's CDR3 is CASRPRDSPMNTEAFF. For the CDR3, the DNA is TGTGCCAGCAGACCTCGGGACAGCCCCATGAACACTGAAGCTTTCTTT.